A selection of T cell receptor beta chains follows, all from one sample in a study of OX40 agonist ivuxolimab in advanced cancers. Assay: immunoSEQ multiplex PCR; the TCRdb copy retains only in-frame clones and omits some. The sample has tens of thousands of clones, roughly 80% seen once. Sequenced here: CD4+ or CD8+ T cells sorted from blood, sampled in a trial of the OX40 agonist ivuxolimab. The receptors were sampled from an adult with an advanced solid tumor such as melanoma, head and neck, liver or kidney cancer. Both conserved end residues are part of each CDR3. D genes are given only for firm matches. The size entry is marked missing in some rows and otherwise reads once, few, many or a size class.

TRBV10-3	NA	TRBJ2-3	NA	CAIGLGSTDTQYF	TGTGCCATCGGCCTTGGGAGCACAGATACGCAGTATTTT
TRBV23-1	NA	TRBJ2-1	NA	CASSHPGVIESSYNEQFF	TGCGCCAGCAGTCATCCTGGGGTCATTGAGAGCTCCTACAATGAGCAGTTCTTC
TRBV9	once	TRBJ1-2	TRBD1	CASSLDRDVYGYTF	TGTGCCAGCAGCCTTGACAGGGACGTCTATGGCTACACCTTC
TRBV6-6	NA	TRBJ2-2	NA	CASSHGNLGNAGELFF	TGTGCCAGCAGTCACGGGAATCTCGGAAACGCCGGGGAGCTGTTTTTT
TRBV5-1	NA	TRBJ2-4	NA	CASSPRPENIQYF	TGCGCCAGCAGCCCCCGCCCCGAAAACATTCAGTACTTC
TRBV10-3	few	TRBJ1-2	NA	CAISAPMEYGYTF	TGTGCCATCAGTGCCCCCATGGAGTATGGCTACACCTTC
TRBV6-1	NA	TRBJ1-1	NA	CASRGVSAFF	TGTGCCAGCAGGGGGGTCTCCGCTTTCTTT
TRBV19	NA	TRBJ1-2	TRBD1	CASSAGQTLNLNYGYTF	TGTGCCAGTAGTGCGGGACAGACACTAAACCTCAACTATGGCTACACCTTC
TRBV4-1	NA	TRBJ1-4	NA	CASSQVVYEKLFF	TGCGCCAGCAGCCAAGTGGTATACGAAAAACTGTTTTTT
TRBV18	NA	TRBJ1-4	TRBD1	CASSPATGGEKLFF	TGTGCCAGCTCACCGGCCACAGGGGGAGAAAAACTGTTTTTT
TRBV15	NA	TRBJ2-7	TRBD2	CATSRDSGAYEQYF	TGTGCCACCAGCAGAGATAGCGGGGCCTACGAGCAGTACTTC
TRBV19	NA	TRBJ2-1	NA	CASSYLANSRDNEQFF	TGTGCCAGTAGTTACTTAGCGAACTCAAGGGACAATGAGCAGTTCTTC
TRBV19	NA	TRBJ1-5	NA	CASRQGRAYQPQHF	TGTGCCAGTAGACAGGGTCGGGCGTATCAGCCCCAGCATTTT
TRBV5-4	NA	TRBJ1-2	NA	CASSRPLVDYGYTF	TGTGCCAGCAGCCGACCTCTGGTTGACTATGGCTACACCTTC
TRBV2	NA	TRBJ2-7	TRBD2	CASGIPTSGSYEQYF	TGTGCCAGCGGCATCCCGACTAGCGGGAGCTACGAGCAGTACTTC
TRBV19	NA	TRBJ1-6	NA	CASSMPRQGALRSPLHF	TGTGCCAGTAGTATGCCCCGTCAGGGCGCCCTCCGTTCACCCCTCCACTTT
TRBV6-5	NA	TRBJ1-2	NA	CAKRAYDYGYTF	TGTGCCAAGAGGGCATACGACTATGGCTACACCTTC
TRBV7-2	NA	TRBJ2-5	NA	CASSLVGGGGETQYF	TGTGCCAGCAGCTTGGTAGGGGGAGGGGGAGAGACCCAGTACTTC
TRBV7-6	NA	TRBJ1-5	NA	CASSLAAGQNQPQHF	TGTGCCAGCAGCTTAGCGGCGGGCCAGAATCAGCCCCAGCATTTT
TRBV4-2	once	TRBJ2-1	TRBD2	CASSHPFEREGYNEQFF	TGTGCCAGCAGCCACCCCTTCGAGCGGGAGGGCTACAATGAGCAGTTCTTC
TRBV9	NA	TRBJ1-1	NA	CASSVGGSHTEAFF	TGTGCCAGCAGCGTTGGGGGCTCCCACACTGAAGCTTTCTTT
TRBV27	NA	TRBJ2-3	TRBD2	CASSQPGLAAFTDTQYF	TGTGCCAGCAGTCAGCCGGGACTAGCGGCCTTCACAGATACGCAGTATTTT
TRBV28	NA	TRBJ1-1	NA	CASSPFTEAFF	TGTGCCAGCAGCCCATTCACTGAAGCTTTCTTT
TRBV6-5	NA	TRBJ1-2	NA	CASSQDGFYGYTF	TGTGCCAGCAGTCAGGACGGCTTCTATGGCTACACCTTC
TRBV7-3	once	TRBJ1-4	NA	CASSLLTSTNEKLFF	TGTGCCAGCAGCTTATTGACTTCAACTAATGAAAAACTGTTTTTT
TRBV18	NA	TRBJ2-1	TRBD1	CASSARQGGNEQFF	TGTGCCAGCTCAGCAAGACAGGGGGGCAATGAGCAGTTCTTC
TRBV9	once	TRBJ1-4	NA	CASSVELDEKLFF	TGTGCCAGCAGCGTAGAATTGGATGAAAAACTGTTTTTT
TRBV19	NA	TRBJ1-2	TRBD1	CASSPPGQVGIRYGYTF	TGTGCCAGTAGTCCTCCGGGACAGGTGGGGATCCGATATGGCTACACCTTC
TRBV7-3	NA	TRBJ1-1	NA	CASSRYLNTEAFF	TGTGCCAGCAGTCGATACTTGAACACTGAAGCTTTCTTT
TRBV28	few	TRBJ2-1	NA	CASSTPGGKFEFF	TGTGCCAGCAGTACCCCAGGGGGGAAGTTTGAGTTCTTC
TRBV15	NA	TRBJ2-3	TRBD2	CATSRGRAGEGTDTQYF	TGTGCCACCAGCAGAGGGAGGGCGGGAGAGGGCACAGATACGCAGTATTTT
TRBV5-1	once	TRBJ1-1	NA	CASSLTGDDTEAFF	TGCGCCAGCAGCTTGACGGGGGATGACACTGAAGCTTTCTTT
TRBV23-1	NA	TRBJ2-5	TRBD1	CASSQFDPGTAQETQYF	TGCGCCAGCAGTCAATTCGACCCCGGGACAGCCCAAGAGACCCAGTACTTC
TRBV28	few	TRBJ2-1	NA	CASSFGGDEQFF	TGTGCCAGCAGTTTCGGAGGGGATGAGCAGTTCTTC
TRBV5-4	NA	TRBJ2-2	TRBD2	CASSSGRDTGELFF	TGTGCCAGCAGTTCTGGGAGGGACACCGGGGAGCTGTTTTTT
TRBV30	NA	TRBJ1-2	NA	CAWSPTSGGVNYGYTF	TGTGCCTGGAGTCCCACCTCGGGGGGGGTTAACTATGGCTACACCTTC
TRBV10-3	NA	TRBJ2-7	NA	CAISESTWDTTYEQYF	TGTGCCATCAGTGAGTCAACCTGGGACACCACCTACGAGCAGTACTTC
TRBV6-5	NA	TRBJ2-7	NA	CASSNYIGVDYEQYF	TGTGCCAGCAGTAATTATATCGGTGTGGACTACGAGCAGTACTTC
TRBV5-4	NA	TRBJ2-7	NA	CASSLGGAPSYEQYF	TGTGCCAGCAGCTTAGGCGGAGCCCCCTCCTACGAGCAGTACTTC
TRBV30	NA	TRBJ1-4	NA	CAWREDYGATNEKLFF	TGTGCCTGGAGGGAAGATTACGGTGCAACTAATGAAAAACTGTTTTTT
TRBV14	NA	TRBJ2-5	TRBD2	CASSQGFTSGGQETQYF	TGTGCCAGCAGCCAAGGGTTTACTAGCGGGGGCCAAGAGACCCAGTACTTC
TRBV7-2	NA	TRBJ2-5	TRBD1	CASSFQGAGETQYF	TGTGCCAGCAGCTTTCAGGGGGCGGGGGAGACCCAGTACTTC
TRBV28	NA	TRBJ2-7	NA	CASSLGLWGQYF	TGTGCCAGCAGTTTGGGTCTCTGGGGGCAGTACTTC
TRBV28	few	TRBJ1-1	NA	CASSLRVTEAFF	TGTGCCAGCAGCCTCAGGGTTACTGAAGCTTTCTTT